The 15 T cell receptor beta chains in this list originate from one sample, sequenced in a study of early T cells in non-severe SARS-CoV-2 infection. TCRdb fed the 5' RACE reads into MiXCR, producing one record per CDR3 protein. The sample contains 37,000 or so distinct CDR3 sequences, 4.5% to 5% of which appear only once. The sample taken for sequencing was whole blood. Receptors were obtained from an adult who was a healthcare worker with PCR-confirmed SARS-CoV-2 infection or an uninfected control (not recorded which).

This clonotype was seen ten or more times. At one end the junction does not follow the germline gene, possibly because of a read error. CDR3 nucleotides: TGTGCCAGCAGCCCGGGCCTCCGGGACACCGAAGCTTTCTTT. It specifies CASSPGLRDTEAFF. The rearrangement joins TRBV14 to TRBJ1-1, with D possibly matching TRBD1 (6 bases). Germline CDR1 SGHDN, CDR2 FVKESK. The CDR3 spans 14 residues. The whole variable domain, remainder taken from reference TRBV14 and TRBJ1-1, is EAGVTQFPSHSVIEKGQTVTLRCDPISGHDNLYWYRRVMGKEIKFLLHFVKESKQDESGMPNNRFLAERTGGTYSTLKVQPAELEDSGVYFCASSPGLRDTEAFFGQGTRLTVV.

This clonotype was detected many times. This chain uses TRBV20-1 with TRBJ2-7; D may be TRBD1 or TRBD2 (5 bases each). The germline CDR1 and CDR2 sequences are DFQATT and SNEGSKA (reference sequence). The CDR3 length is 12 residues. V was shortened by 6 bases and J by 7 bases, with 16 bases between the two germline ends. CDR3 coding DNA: TGCAGTGCATGGGGGACCGCGCGGGAGCAGTACTTC. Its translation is CSAWGTAREQYF.

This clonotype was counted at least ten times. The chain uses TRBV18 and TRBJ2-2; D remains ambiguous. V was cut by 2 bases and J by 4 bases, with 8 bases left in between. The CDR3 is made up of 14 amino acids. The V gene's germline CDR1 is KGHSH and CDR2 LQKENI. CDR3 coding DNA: TGTGCCAGCTCACCAGCCTCGAGCACCGGGGAGCTGTTTTTT. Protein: CASSPASSTGELFF. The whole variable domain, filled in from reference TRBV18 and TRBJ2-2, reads NAGVMQNPRHLVRRRGQEARLRCSPMKGHSHVYWYRQLPEEGLKFMVYLQKENIIDESGMPKERFSAEFPKEGPSILRIQQVVRGDSAAYFCASSPASSTGELFFGEGSRLTVL.

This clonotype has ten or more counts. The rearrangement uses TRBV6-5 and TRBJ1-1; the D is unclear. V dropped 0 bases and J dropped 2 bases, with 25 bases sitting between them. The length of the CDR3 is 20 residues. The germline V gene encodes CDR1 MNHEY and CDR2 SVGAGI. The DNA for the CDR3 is TGTGCCAGCAGTTACTCGAACCGTATGGGTAGCAGGTCCCGCAACACTGAAGCTTTCTTT. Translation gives CASSYSNRMGSRSRNTEAFF.

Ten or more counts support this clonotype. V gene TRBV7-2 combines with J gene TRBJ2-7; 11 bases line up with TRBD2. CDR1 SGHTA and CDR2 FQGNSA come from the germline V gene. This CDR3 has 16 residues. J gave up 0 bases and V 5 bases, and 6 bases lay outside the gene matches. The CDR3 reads CASSQGTSGYSYEQYF. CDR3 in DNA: TGTGCCAGCAGCCAGGGGACTAGCGGTTACTCCTACGAGCAGTACTTC.

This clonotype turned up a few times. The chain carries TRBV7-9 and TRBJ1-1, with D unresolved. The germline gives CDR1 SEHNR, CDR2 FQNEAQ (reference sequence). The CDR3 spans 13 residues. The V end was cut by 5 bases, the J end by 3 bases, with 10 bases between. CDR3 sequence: CASSLVADTEAFF. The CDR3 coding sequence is TGTGCCAGCAGCCTGGTGGCGGACACTGAAGCTTTCTTT.

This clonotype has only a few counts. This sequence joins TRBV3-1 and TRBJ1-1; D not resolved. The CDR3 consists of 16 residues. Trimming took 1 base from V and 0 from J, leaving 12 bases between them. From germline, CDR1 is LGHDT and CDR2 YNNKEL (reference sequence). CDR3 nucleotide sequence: TGTGCCAGCAGCCAAGTAATTGCAGAGGTGAACACTGAAGCTTTCTTT. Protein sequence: CASSQVIAEVNTEAFF.

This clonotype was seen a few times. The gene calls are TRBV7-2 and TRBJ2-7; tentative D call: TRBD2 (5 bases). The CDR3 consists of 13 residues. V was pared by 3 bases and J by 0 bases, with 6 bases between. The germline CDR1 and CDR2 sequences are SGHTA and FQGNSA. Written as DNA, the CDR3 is TGTGCCAGCAGCTTTAGCGACTCCTACGAGCAGTACTTC. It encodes CASSFSDSYEQYF.

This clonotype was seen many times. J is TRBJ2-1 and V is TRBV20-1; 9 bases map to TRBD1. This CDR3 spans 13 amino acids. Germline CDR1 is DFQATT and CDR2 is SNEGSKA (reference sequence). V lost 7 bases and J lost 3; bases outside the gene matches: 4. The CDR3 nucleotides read TGCAGTGTTGACAGGGGGGACTACAATGAGCAGTTCTTC. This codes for CSVDRGDYNEQFF.

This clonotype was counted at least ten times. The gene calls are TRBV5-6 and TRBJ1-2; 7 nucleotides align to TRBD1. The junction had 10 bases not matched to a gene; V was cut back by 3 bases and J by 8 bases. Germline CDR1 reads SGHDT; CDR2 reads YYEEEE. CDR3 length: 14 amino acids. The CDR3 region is CASSSRDSGGGYTF. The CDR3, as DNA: TGTGCCAGCAGCTCCCGGGACAGCGGTGGCGGCTACACCTTC.

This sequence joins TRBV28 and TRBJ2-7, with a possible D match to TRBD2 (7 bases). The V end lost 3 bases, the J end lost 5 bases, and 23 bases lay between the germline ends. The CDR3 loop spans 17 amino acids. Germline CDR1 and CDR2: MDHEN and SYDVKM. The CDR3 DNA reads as TGTGCCAGCAGTTTCCGCCTGCGGGACCCGGGGGGCCACGAGCAGTACTTC. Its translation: CASSFRLRDPGGHEQYF.

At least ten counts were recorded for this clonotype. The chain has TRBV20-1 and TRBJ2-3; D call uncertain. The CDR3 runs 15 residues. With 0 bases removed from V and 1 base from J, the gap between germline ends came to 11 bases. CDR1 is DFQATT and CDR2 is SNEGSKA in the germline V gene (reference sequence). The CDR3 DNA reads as TGCAGTGCTAGAGATCTTAACCGACGCACAGATACGCAGTATTTT. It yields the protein CSARDLNRRTDTQYF.

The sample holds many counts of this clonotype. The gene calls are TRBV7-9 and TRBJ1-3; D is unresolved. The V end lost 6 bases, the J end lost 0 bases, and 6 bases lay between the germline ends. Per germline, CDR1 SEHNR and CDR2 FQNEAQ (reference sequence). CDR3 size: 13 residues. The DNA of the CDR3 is TGTGCCAGCAGGTATATCTCTGGAAACACCATATATTTT. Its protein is CASRYISGNTIYF.

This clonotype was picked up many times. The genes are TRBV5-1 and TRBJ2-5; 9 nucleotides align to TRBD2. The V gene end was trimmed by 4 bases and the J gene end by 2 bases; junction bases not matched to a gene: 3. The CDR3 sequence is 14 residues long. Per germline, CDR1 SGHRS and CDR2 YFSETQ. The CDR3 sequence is CASSPSGEQETQYF. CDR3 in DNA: TGCGCCAGCAGCCCTAGCGGGGAACAAGAGACCCAGTACTTC.

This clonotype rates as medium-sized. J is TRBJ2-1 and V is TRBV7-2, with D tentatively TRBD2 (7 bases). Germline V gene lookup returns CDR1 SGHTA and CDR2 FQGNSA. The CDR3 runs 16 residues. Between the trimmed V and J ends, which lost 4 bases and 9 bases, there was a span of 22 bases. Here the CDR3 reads CASSSVQGRATVEQFF. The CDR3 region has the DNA TGTGCCAGCAGCTCCGTGCAGGGGAGGGCCACAGTTGAGCAGTTCTTC.